The clone carrying this T cell receptor (beta chain) has a count of ten or more. Its antigen is still unknown. This specimen comes from a study of T cell repertoires in cytomegalovirus infection. Study-level background: In public TCR beta signatures, there were indications of both CMV infection and matching HLA type.

TCRdb reprocessed the reads with MiXCR, giving one entry per CDR3 protein. Here the sample spans some 320,000 distinct CDR3 sequences, 8% to 10% being singletons. The CDR3 is 13 residues long. CDR1 SGHVS and CDR2 FNYEAQ come from the germline V gene. V lost 5 bases and J 1 base, leaving 8 bases between the germline ends. Study-wide results and limits: There were carriers of CMV plus the relevant HLA, and cumulative public TCR beta family frequency identified them. The ex vivo response was dominated by HLA-C-restricted CMV-specific TCR beta clonotypes.

This TCR was recovered from a human donor in good health (CMV status not recorded). Some clones in this sample may be carry-over from other donors' samples. J is TRBJ1-1 and V is TRBV7-6; D is unresolved. Sequenced material: PBMCs. CDR3 protein: CASSVTWNTEAFF. CDR3 bases: TGTGCCAGCAGCGTCACATGGAACACTGAAGCTTTCTTT.